Given below is one T cell receptor (beta chain) in context. CDR3 size: 13 residues. In germline, CDR1 is MDHEN, CDR2 SYDVKM. V was clipped by 2 bases and J by 13 bases, with 15 bases between them. TCRdb reprocessed the RT-PCR reads with MiXCR, giving one entry per CDR3 protein. The data show hundreds of thousands of distinct CDR3 sequences, 12% to 15% seen once. This receptor was taken from a female donor in good health, serving as a healthy control. V and J are TRBV28 and TRBJ2-1; D remains ambiguous. The specimen was memory CD4+ T cells from blood. CDR3 protein: CASSLTARVHQFF. CDR3 DNA sequence: TGTGCCAGCAGTTTAACTGCAAGGGTTCATCAGTTCTTC.